This T cell receptor beta chain was recovered during a study of identical twins. The CDR3 runs 15 residues. Trimming at V came to 4 bases and at J to 3 bases, leaving 8 bases not matched to a gene. CDR1 SEHNR and CDR2 FQNEAQ come from the germline V gene (reference sequence). Findings of the study overall: Possibly, invariant MAIT and iNKT cells partly confounded zero-insertion analyses. Shared out-of-frame alpha sequences (those common to twins) showed excess low generation probability.

At least ten counts were recorded for this clonotype. The antigen remains undetermined. It was template switching that added a universal primer site, and there were unique molecular identifiers on the cDNA. TCRdb passed the 5' RACE reads through MiXCR, listing each CDR3 protein once. In the table there are approximately 220,000 distinct CDR3 sequences, roughly 10% of which are singletons. The donor group consisted entirely of healthy Caucasians. The clonotype comes from a woman between 18 and 30 years old in good health. The sequencing input was memory (CD45RO+) T cells sorted from blood. The V gene is TRBV7-9, the J gene TRBJ1-1, with 7 nucleotides matching TRBD1. CDR3 sequence: CASSYGQVLYTEAFF. CDR3 sequence (DNA): TGTGCCAGCAGCTACGGACAGGTTCTATACACTGAAGCTTTCTTT.